This T cell receptor (beta chain) originates from a study of cytomegalovirus exposure and HLA in healthy donors. Study observations and caveats: CMV serostatus was the sole immune exposure information available. Confirmation in vitro established that three CMV-associated chains were specific for CMV antigens.

The V and J ends lost 4 bases and 2 bases respectively, with 19 bases between them. The CDR3 has 17 residues. Germline V gives CDR1 SEHNR, CDR2 FQNEAQ (reference sequence). Use of 60 Vbeta and 13 Jbeta primers characterized the PCR. Original handling: It was a later analysis that counted 83 million or so unique TCR beta chains, of which some 12 million were shared. Sequenced by immunoSEQ multiplex PCR; TCRdb stores in-frame clones only, minus some. That table gives V, J and clone size, and the DNA gave D and trimming. In all, the sample yields some 130,000 clones. Details on this clone: Its antigen is unidentified.

The sequence came from a woman aged 40 to 50 in good health and CMV-seronegative. The V gene is TRBV7-9, the J gene TRBJ2-3, with D perhaps matching TRBD2 (5 bases). Material for sequencing was PBMCs. CDR3 residues: CASSSSIGAAFTDTQYF. Here the CDR3 DNA reads TGTGCCAGCAGCTCCTCAATTGGAGCGGCCTTCACAGATACGCAGTATTTT. Full variable domain (outside the CDR3, taken from reference TRBV7-9 and TRBJ2-3): DTGVSQNPRHKITKRGQNVTFRCDPISEHNRLYWYRQTLGQGPEFLTYFQNEAQLEKSRLLSDRFSAERPKGSFSTLEIQRTEQGDSAMYLCASSSSIGAAFTDTQYFGPGTRLTVL.